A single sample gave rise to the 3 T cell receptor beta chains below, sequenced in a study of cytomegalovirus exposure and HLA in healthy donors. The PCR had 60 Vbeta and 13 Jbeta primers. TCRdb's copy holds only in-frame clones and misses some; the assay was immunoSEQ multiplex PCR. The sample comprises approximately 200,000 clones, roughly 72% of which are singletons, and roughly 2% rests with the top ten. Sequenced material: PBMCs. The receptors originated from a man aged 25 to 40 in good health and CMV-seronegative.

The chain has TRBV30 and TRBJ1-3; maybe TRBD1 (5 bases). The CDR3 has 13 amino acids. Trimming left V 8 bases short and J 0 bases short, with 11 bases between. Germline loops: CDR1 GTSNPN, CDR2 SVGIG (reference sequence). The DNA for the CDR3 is TGTGCCCAACAGGAATCCTCTGGAAACACCATATATTTT. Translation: CAQQESSGNTIYF.

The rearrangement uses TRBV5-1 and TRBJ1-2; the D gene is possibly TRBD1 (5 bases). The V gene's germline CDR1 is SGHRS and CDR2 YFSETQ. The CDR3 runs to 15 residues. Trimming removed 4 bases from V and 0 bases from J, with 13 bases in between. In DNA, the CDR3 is TGCGCCAGCAGCGGCGGGACCGCGCCTAACTATGGCTACACCTTC. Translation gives CASSGGTAPNYGYTF.

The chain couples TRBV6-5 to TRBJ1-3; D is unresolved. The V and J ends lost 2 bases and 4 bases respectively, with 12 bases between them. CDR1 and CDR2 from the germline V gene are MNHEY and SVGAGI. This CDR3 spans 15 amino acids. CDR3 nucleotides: TGTGCCAGCAGTTACGGGTCAGGCGGGGGAAACACCATATATTTT. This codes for CASSYGSGGGNTIYF.